This note documents a single TCR beta chain sequence. This entry comes from a study of T cells after posttransplantation cyclophosphamide. Some clones are missing from TCRdb's copy, which holds only in-frame ones; the method was immunoSEQ multiplex PCR. The table includes about 15,000 clones, 80% to 90% detected once. Sampled 1 year posttransplant, controls received myeloablative marrow transplants, methotrexate and a calcineurin inhibitor. There are 16 residues in the CDR3. J was trimmed by 9 bases and V by 6 bases; bases with no gene match: 12. The germline gives CDR1 SGDLS, CDR2 YYNGEE. The chain carries TRBV9 and TRBJ2-1; 13 nucleotides align to TRBD2. Material: PBMCs, obtained around 410 days after allogeneic stem cell transplant with calcineurin inhibitor and methotrexate. The clonotype comes from a male patient between 25 and 39 years old who received an allogeneic stem cell transplant from an unrelated donor, was CMV-positive, and had acute and chronic GVHD. The graft donor may be the source of some T cells. The CDR3, as DNA: TGTGCCAGCACCGCCGGGACTAGCGGGGACGGGGGTGAGCAGTTCTTC. Amino acids: CASTAGTSGDGGEQFF.